Detailed here is one T cell receptor beta chain. The table lists this clonotype with many counts. Its antigen is unknown. No clone much larger than this one lies a single base away; base qualities are absent. Expansion of CD8+CD57+ cells had been shown by flow cytometry in the patients chosen for sequencing. All patients had severe acquired aplastic anemia diagnosed by International Study of Aplastic Anemia and Agranulocytosis and Camitta criteria. No therapy had been received by the patients at the time of blood sampling. In this study, sorted CD4+ and CD8+ T cells from the blood of healthy subjects and of severe aplastic anemia patients had their TCR repertoires deep-sequenced. Patients were enrolled in the USA under clinicaltrials.gov protocols 00001620, 01623167, 00001397, 00071045, 00081523 and 00961064. Ficoll-Paque density gradient centrifugation was used to isolate peripheral blood mononuclear cells. Before DNA extraction, CD4+ and CD8+ T cells were sorted with FACS or magnetic beads.

This sample is part of a study of CD8+CD57+ T cells in acquired aplastic anemia listed by TCRdb under 2018. With respect to the entire study: On average, sorted CD4+ and CD8+ cells yielded about 3 ug of extracted DNA, with a range of about 0.19 to 30 ug. CD8+CD57+ expansion was defined as a frequency above the mean frequency observed in healthy subjects. General conclusions and limits of the study: Approximately 27 CD8+ CDR3 sequences were found in both patients and controls but appeared to be highly expressed in patients and within the immunodominant clones of the patients. No significant difference in CD8+ Simpson's diversity was found between patients and healthy controls (P=0.060).

Its CDR3 holds 13 amino acids, cysteine through phenylalanine. Just the 39-base CDR3 DNA is kept, in frame starting at base 1. The junction carries 6 bases between V and J, which are trimmed by 0 bases and 3 bases respectively. From the germline V gene (reference sequence), CDR1 is SGHKS and CDR2 is YYEKEE. Genomic DNA served as template for TCR beta VDJ combination and CDR3 sequence profiling. TCR repertoire sequencing was run on an Illumina HiSeq 2000. On the authors' methods: Repertoire assessment relied on Simpson's diversity index, CDR3 size and DJ length profiles, and TRBV/TRBJ rearrangement plots. Whichever DNA sequence was most abundant in the deep sequencing data was defined as the immunodominant clone. CDR3 amino acid sequences were screened for sharing across subjects and were compared with published repertoires and the VDJdb database. TCRdb passed the public sequencing reads through fastp at Q25 and MiXCR, retaining productive beta sequences. CDR3 protein sequences are deduplicated, and each keeps its most common genes and DNA. The V and J calls shown here were made by TCRdb, not taken from the authors' results. The sample profile shows under 200,000 distinct CDR3 sequences; approximately 50% of them were found once. The ten largest make up around 9.7% of the sample.

This chain is built from TRBV5-5 and TRBJ1-1, and TRBD1 may be the D gene, going by 6 matching bases. Sequencing used sorted CD4+, CD8+, or CD8+CD57+ T cells (not recorded which) from PBMCs. This receptor was obtained from a human donor with aplastic anemia. The CDR3 has the sequence CASSLDRDTEAFF. The sequence in DNA is TGTGCCAGCAGCTTGGACAGGGACACTGAAGCTTTCTTT.